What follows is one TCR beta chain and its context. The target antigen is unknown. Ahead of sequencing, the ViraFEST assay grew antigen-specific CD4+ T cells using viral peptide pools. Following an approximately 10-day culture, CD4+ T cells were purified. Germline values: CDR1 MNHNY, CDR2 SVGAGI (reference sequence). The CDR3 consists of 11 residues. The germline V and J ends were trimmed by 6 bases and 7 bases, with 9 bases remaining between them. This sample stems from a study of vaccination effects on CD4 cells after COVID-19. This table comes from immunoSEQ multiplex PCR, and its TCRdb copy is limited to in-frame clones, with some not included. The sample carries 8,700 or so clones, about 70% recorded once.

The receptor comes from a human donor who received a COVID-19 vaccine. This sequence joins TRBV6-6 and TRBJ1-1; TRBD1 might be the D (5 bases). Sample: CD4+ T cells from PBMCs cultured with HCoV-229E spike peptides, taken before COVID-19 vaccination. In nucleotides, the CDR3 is TGTGCCAGCAGCCTGGGGGTTGAAGCTTTCTTT. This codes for CASSLGVEAFF.